These 10 T cell receptor beta chains were sequenced from one sample in a study of regulatory T cells in long-lasting Graves disease. In building TCR beta libraries, iRepertoire HTBI primers were used together with Arm-PCR of CDR3 regions. TCRdb re-derived calls from the multiplex PCR reads in MiXCR, one entry per CDR3 protein. The repertoire holds 600,000 to 850,000 distinct CDR3 sequences, with around 32% as singletons. The time point: persistent/refractory GD, antithyroid drugs over 5 years with positive TRAb. Generation of the TCR library employed RNA extracted from PBMCs. The sequencing used peripheral blood mononuclear cells (PBMCs), collected when the disease was refractory, from a patient treated with antithyroid drugs. The receptor set was obtained from a female donor with Graves disease.

The V gene is TRBV4-1, the J gene TRBJ1-1; unclear D gene. The V end lost 3 bases, the J end lost 8 bases, and 19 bases lay between the germline ends. The CDR3 is 15 amino acids. Looked up from germline, CDR1 is MGHRA and CDR2 is YSYEKL. This CDR3 reads CASSHPLTQAREAFF. The CDR3, as DNA: TGCGCCAGCAGCCACCCACTGACTCAAGCAAGGGAAGCTTTCTTT.

The J gene is TRBJ1-5, the V gene TRBV19; 9 nucleotides line up with TRBD1. This CDR3 region has 18 residues. In germline, CDR1 is LNHDA, CDR2 SQIVND (reference sequence). V was pared by 1 base and J by 0 bases, with 7 bases of the junction left unmatched. CDR3 sequence reads: CASSIGDRDPYSNQPQHF. The CDR3 DNA reads as TGTGCCAGTAGTATAGGGGACAGGGACCCGTATAGCAATCAGCCCCAGCATTTT.

This clonotype appeared a single time. The rearrangement joins TRBV19 to TRBJ1-5; 10 bases are a match to TRBD1. The CDR3 totals 16 residues. J was trimmed by 5 bases and V by 5 bases; bases with no gene match: 9. In germline, CDR1 is LNHDA, CDR2 SQIVND (reference sequence). The CDR3 here is CASSPLDDRGHQPQHF. In nucleotides, the CDR3 is TGTGCCAGTAGTCCCCTAGATGACAGGGGGCATCAGCCCCAGCATTTT.

This clonotype has just a few counts. The rearrangement uses TRBV28 and TRBJ1-1; D uncertain. Germline loops: CDR1 MDHEN, CDR2 SYDVKM. Trimming removed 4 bases at V and 4 bases at J, with 7 bases between. The CDR3 is 12 amino acids. The DNA for the CDR3 is TGTGCCAGCAGTTACTCTCCCACTGAAGCTTTCTTT. This translates into CASSYSPTEAFF.

This clonotype was detected only a few times. The J gene is TRBJ1-1, the V gene TRBV25-1; unclear D gene. The CDR3 runs 17 residues. Trimming pared 3 bases from V and 1 base from J, leaving 18 bases between. The germline CDR1 and CDR2 sequences are MGHDK and SYGVNS. CDR3 sequence (DNA): TGTGCCAGCAGTGACTCAATTCAAGGGCCCGGGAACACTGAAGCTTTCTTT. This translates into CASSDSIQGPGNTEAFF.

This clonotype occurred many times. The genes are TRBV11-2 and TRBJ2-5, with 7 bases aligning to TRBD2. The CDR3 consists of 16 residues. Per germline, CDR1 SGHAT and CDR2 FQNNGV. Trimming removed 5 bases from V and 2 bases from J; junction bases left unmatched: 11. DNA for the CDR3: TGTGCCAGCAGCAGGCGGGGCGGGAGAGAACAAGAGACCCAGTACTTC. Amino acid sequence: CASSRRGGREQETQYF.

This clonotype appeared a few times. V usage is TRBV12-3 or TRBV12-4 and J usage is TRBJ2-3; 8 bases agree with TRBD1. Unmatched junction bases numbered 7, after V lost 6 bases and J lost 2 bases. CDR3 length: 15 amino acids. For the CDR3, the DNA is TGTGCCAGCAGCCAAAGACAGGGGAACACAGATACGCAGTATTTT. Translated, it gives CASSQRQGNTDTQYF.

The chain is built from TRBV12-3 or TRBV12-4 and TRBJ1-5, with D perhaps matching TRBD1 (5 bases). Deletions cut 3 bases from V and 5 bases from J, with 14 bases between. The CDR3 has 15 residues. In DNA form, the CDR3 reads TGTGCCAGCAGTTTTCAGGGCAGGAGGGATCAGCCCCAGCATTTT. The encoded protein is CASSFQGRRDQPQHF.

Notes on this clonotype: An end of the junction differs from the germline gene, which may be a read error. The J gene is TRBJ1-1, the V gene TRBV29-1; D gene uncertain. Germline assignment: CDR1 SQVTM and CDR2 ANQGSEA. The CDR3 totals 11 residues. DNA for the CDR3: TGCAACGTTGATTCAGAAATAGAAGCTTTCTTT. This sequence encodes CNVDSEIEAFF.

V usage is TRBV10-3 and J usage is TRBJ1-6; D is possibly TRBD1 (6 bases). Germline loops: CDR1 ENHRY, CDR2 SYGVKD. The CDR3 loop spans 16 amino acids. The V end was cut by 4 bases, the J end by 6 bases, with 16 bases between. CDR3 coding DNA: TGTGCCATCAGTGTTGGACTGGGGGCCGGTAATTCACCCCTCCACTTT. Translation gives CAISVGLGAGNSPLHF.